This is a list of T cell receptor beta chains from one sample in a study of T cells in localized non-small cell lung cancer. Measured with immunoSEQ multiplex PCR; TCRdb has only the in-frame clones, and not every one. In the table there are around 64,000 clones, 91% of which are singletons. Material: peripheral blood, obtained before any cancer treatment. Every receptor here comes from a man aged 35 to 70 with stage I lung adenocarcinoma. CDR3s include the opening cysteine and the closing phenylalanine or tryptophan. The D gene is left open where the match is weak. Clone size is given for some rows only: seen once, a few or many times, or a class if the clone is expanded.

TRBJ2-7 TRBD1 TRBV4-1 medium-sized CASSPRTGVGEQYF TGCGCCAGCAGCCCACGGACAGGGGTTGGTGAGCAGTACTTC
TRBJ2-7 - TRBV15 - CATSRDIQIGYEQYF TGTGCCACCAGCAGAGATATACAAATCGGGTACGAGCAGTACTTC
TRBJ1-5 - TRBV5-1 - CASSETGDPNQPQHF TGCGCCAGCAGCGAGACAGGAGACCCAAATCAGCCCCAGCATTTT
TRBJ1-5 - TRBV18 - CASSPGSYQPQHF TGTGCCAGCTCACCGGGCAGCTATCAGCCCCAGCATTTT
TRBJ2-7 - TRBV18 - CASSPRGNYEQYF TGTGCCAGCTCACCACGGGGGAACTACGAGCAGTACTTC
TRBJ2-3 TRBD2 TRBV4-2 - CASSQDPAGVADTQYF TGTGCCAGCAGCCAAGATCCAGCGGGAGTGGCAGATACGCAGTATTTT
TRBJ1-2 - TRBV11-1 - CASSLAGSNYGYTF TGTGCCAGCAGCTTAGCCGGATCCAACTATGGCTACACCTTC
TRBJ1-5 - TRBV7-9 - CASSLETENQPQHF TGTGCCAGCAGCTTAGAGACAGAAAATCAGCCCCAGCATTTT
TRBJ2-1 - TRBV7-8 - CASSLALSAGLRNEQFF TGTGCCAGCAGCTTAGCTCTCTCGGCGGGACTGAGGAATGAGCAGTTCTTC
TRBJ2-7 - TRBV11-2 - CASSLAGVISYEQYF TGTGCCAGCAGCTTAGCGGGAGTCATAAGCTACGAGCAGTACTTC
TRBJ2-3 - TRBV15 - CATSRAYSPGTDTQYF TGTGCCACCAGCAGAGCCTATAGTCCAGGCACAGATACGCAGTATTTT
TRBJ2-1 - TRBV9 - CASSVRGNYNEQFF TGTGCCAGCAGCGTAAGAGGGAACTACAATGAGCAGTTCTTC
TRBJ2-5 - TRBV5-1 - CASSTGSPKETQYF TGCGCCAGCAGCACGGGGTCCCCCAAAGAGACCCAGTACTTC
TRBJ2-2 TRBD1 TRBV7-3 - CASSPSPGQGTGELFF TGTGCCAGCTCACCCAGTCCGGGACAGGGGACCGGGGAGCTGTTTTTT
TRBJ2-7 - TRBV9 few CASSVGNNYEQYF TGTGCCAGCAGCGTAGGGAACAACTACGAGCAGTACTTC
TRBJ2-1 - TRBV6-6 - CASSYTPSGNEQFF TGTGCCAGCAGTTACACTCCATCCGGGAATGAGCAGTTCTTC
TRBJ2-7 - TRBV7-2 - CASSPGPEQYF TGTGCCAGCAGCCCCGGACCGGAGCAGTACTTC
TRBJ2-5 TRBD1 TRBV29-1 - CSVPDTGTGQETQYF TGCAGCGTACCTGACACCGGGACAGGGCAAGAGACCCAGTACTTC
TRBJ2-1 - TRBV19 - CASSQGNSYNEQFF TGTGCCAGTAGTCAAGGGAACTCCTACAATGAGCAGTTCTTC
TRBJ1-5 TRBD1 TRBV6-5 - CASSILQGHQPQHF TGTGCCAGCAGCATCCTACAGGGGCACCAGCCCCAGCATTTT
TRBJ2-5 - TRBV4-1 once CASSQELGETQYF TGCGCCAGCAGCCAAGAGCTAGGGGAGACCCAGTACTTC
TRBJ2-1 - TRBV28 - CASSLSRPNEQFF TGTGCCAGCAGCCTCTCCCGCCCCAATGAGCAGTTCTTC
TRBJ2-7 - TRBV7-9 - CASSPDTSTYEQYF TGTGCCAGCAGCCCAGACACCAGCACCTACGAGCAGTACTTC
TRBJ1-2 - TRBV7-9 - CASSLALDGYTF TGTGCCAGCAGCTTAGCTCTAGATGGCTACACCTTC
TRBJ2-1 TRBD1 TRBV7-3 - CASSPTGTEYYNEQFF TGTGCCAGCAGCCCCACCGGGACAGAGTACTACAATGAGCAGTTCTTC
TRBJ1-2 TRBD1 TRBV6-5 - CASSYRFPGQDGYTF TGTGCCAGCAGTTACCGGTTTCCGGGACAGGATGGCTACACCTTC
TRBJ1-1 - TRBV18 - CASSPGPGTEAFF TGTGCCAGCTCACCAGGGCCAGGTACTGAAGCTTTCTTT
TRBJ2-1 TRBD1 TRBV7-2 - CASSGRQGANEQFF TGTGCCAGCAGCGGGCGACAGGGGGCCAATGAGCAGTTCTTC
TRBJ2-7 - TRBV5-6 - CASSSMTGTYEQYF TGTGCCAGCAGCTCGATGACAGGAACCTACGAGCAGTACTTC
TRBJ1-1 - TRBV25-1 - CATIRGTEAFF TGTGCCACCATCCGGGGCACTGAAGCTTTCTTT
TRBJ1-5 - TRBV2 - CASIGRPYSNQPQHF TGTGCCAGCATTGGCAGACCGTATAGCAATCAGCCCCAGCATTTT
TRBJ2-7 - TRBV20-1 - CSASWAGEQYF TGCAGTGCTAGCTGGGCAGGTGAGCAGTACTTC
TRBJ2-6 - TRBV9 - CASSVTEGANVLTF TGTGCCAGCAGCGTAACGGAAGGGGCCAACGTCCTGACTTTC
TRBJ1-4 - TRBV6-1 - CASSLGHPNEKLFF TGTGCCAGCAGCCTTGGACACCCTAATGAAAAACTGTTTTTT
TRBJ1-2 TRBD1 TRBV19 - CARTGTGYTF TGTGCCAGGACAGGGACTGGCTACACCTTC
TRBJ2-7 TRBD1 TRBV7-2 - CASSFDPGQTYEQYF TGTGCCAGCAGCTTTGACCCGGGACAGACCTACGAGCAGTACTTC
TRBJ1-2 - TRBV19 - CASTQPRDNGNYGYTF TGTGCCAGTACCCAACCCAGGGACAACGGGAATTATGGCTACACCTTC
TRBJ2-7 TRBD2 TRBV5-7 - CASSPRPPGLADYEQYF TGTGCCAGCAGCCCCCGCCCCCCGGGACTAGCGGACTACGAGCAGTACTTC
TRBJ2-1 TRBD2 TRBV6-4 - CASSEYPVRGSYNEQFF TGTGCCAGCAGTGAATACCCGGTGCGCGGGAGCTACAATGAGCAGTTCTTC
TRBJ1-1 TRBD1 TRBV6-1 - CASSRDRGRTEAFF TGTGCCAGCAGTCGGGACAGGGGGCGAACTGAAGCTTTCTTT
TRBJ2-3 - TRBV7-9 - CATSGRRWAGTDTQYF TGTGCCACCTCTGGCAGGCGATGGGCCGGCACAGATACGCAGTATTTT
TRBJ1-1 - TRBV7-3 - CASSPAGTNTEAFF TGTGCCAGCAGCCCCGCAGGGACAAACACTGAAGCTTTCTTT
TRBJ2-1 - TRBV7-8 - CASSLGSGVRYEQFF TGTGCCAGCAGCTTAGGGTCAGGGGTCCGTTATGAGCAGTTCTTC
TRBJ2-5 - TRBV20-1 - CSARGQETQYF TGCAGTGCTAGAGGACAAGAGACCCAGTACTTC
TRBJ1-5 - TRBV2 - CASSEAGRNQPQHF TGTGCCAGCAGTGAAGCTGGTCGCAATCAGCCCCAGCATTTT
TRBJ2-4 TRBD2 TRBV7-9 - CASSPKLTGGPSGKNIQYF TGTGCCAGCAGCCCCAAACTAACGGGAGGGCCCTCAGGCAAAAACATTCAGTACTTC
TRBJ2-5 TRBD1 TRBV6-6 - CATGTGGETQYF TGTGCCACAGGGACAGGCGGAGAGACCCAGTACTTC
TRBJ2-2 - TRBV30 - CAWDSNTGELFF TGTGCCTGGGACAGTAACACCGGGGAGCTGTTTTTT